This T cell receptor beta chain was retrieved from a study of T cells after posttransplantation cyclophosphamide. Study-level findings and limits: Donor CD8+ memory clones often dominated recipient blood repertoires at later times. Blood and skin or GI T cell repertoires showed limited TRB overlap.

The assay was immunoSEQ multiplex PCR, and TCRdb's table has in-frame clones only and misses some. Altogether tens of thousands of clones were found in the sample, and no singletons occur. The related graft donor's blood sample was taken on the day of bone marrow donation. From germline, CDR1 is SNHLY and CDR2 FYNNEI. This CDR3 contains 15 residues. The V end lost 6 bases, the J end lost 0 bases, and 12 bases lay between the germline ends. This clone was seen at least ten times. Its cognate antigen is unknown. The TCR was taken from a woman aged 25 to 39 in good health and a related stem cell transplant donor. Sequenced sample: PBMCs. The rearrangement uses TRBV2 and TRBJ1-3; the D gene is possibly TRBD1 (5 bases). CDR3 amino acids: CASSPDKFSGNTIYF. The CDR3 DNA follows: TGTGCCAGCAGCCCGGACAAGTTCTCTGGAAACACCATATATTTT. The full variable domain, rest sourced from reference TRBV2 and TRBJ1-3, is EPEVTQTPSHQVTQMGQEVILRCVPISNHLYFYWYRQILGQKVEFLVSFYNNEISEKSEIFDDQFSVERPDGSNFTLKIRSTKLEDSAMYFCASSPDKFSGNTIYFGEGSWLTVV.